This entry is about one T cell receptor beta chain. This sample is part of a study of blood T cell repertoires in COVID-19. On the study more broadly: In each case, the material was cDNA or gDNA derived from T cells, B-cell-depleted T cells, or PBMCs.

Clones were sequenced by immunoSEQ multiplex PCR, and TCRdb holds only the in-frame ones, with some missing. The sample lists approximately 28,000 clones, 90% seen once, with about 1.5% in the top ten. CDR1 and CDR2 from the germline V gene are SGHDN and FVKESK. The CDR3 runs 15 residues. V dropped 5 bases and J dropped 3; count of bases not matched to a gene: 6. This clonotype was sampled from a woman between 55 and 75 years old with active COVID-19. V and J are TRBV14 and TRBJ2-2, with TRBD2 matching over 7 bases. Sequenced input: peripheral blood. The DNA of the CDR3 is TGTGCCAGCAGCACCGGGGGGTTTGACACCGGGGAGCTGTTTTTT. Amino acids: CASSTGGFDTGELFF.